This T cell receptor (beta chain) was captured by sequencing in a study of blood T cell repertoires in COVID-19. Study-wide background: Nucleic acid was either cDNA or gDNA, and it came from T cells, B-cell-depleted T cells, or PBMCs.

In the source study's methods: Estimation of nucleated cell counts relied on the amplification of reference gene primers. TCRdb keeps only in-frame clones here, not all; method: immunoSEQ multiplex PCR. The V and J calls and clone size come from that table; D and trimming were worked out from the DNA. The sample carries about 100,000 clones, around 85% recorded once. V gave up 4 bases and J gave up 4 bases; unmatched junction bases: 5. Germline CDR1 and CDR2: WNHNN and SYGVQD (reference sequence). The CDR3 totals 15 residues. This clonotype originated in a man between 65 and 85 years old with active or convalescent COVID-19. Input material: peripheral blood. The chain recombines TRBV10-1 with TRBJ2-7; TRBD2 matches 12 bases. The CDR3 spells CASSGLAGDDYEQYF. CDR3 DNA sequence: TGCGCCAGCAGTGGACTAGCGGGAGACGATTACGAGCAGTACTTC.